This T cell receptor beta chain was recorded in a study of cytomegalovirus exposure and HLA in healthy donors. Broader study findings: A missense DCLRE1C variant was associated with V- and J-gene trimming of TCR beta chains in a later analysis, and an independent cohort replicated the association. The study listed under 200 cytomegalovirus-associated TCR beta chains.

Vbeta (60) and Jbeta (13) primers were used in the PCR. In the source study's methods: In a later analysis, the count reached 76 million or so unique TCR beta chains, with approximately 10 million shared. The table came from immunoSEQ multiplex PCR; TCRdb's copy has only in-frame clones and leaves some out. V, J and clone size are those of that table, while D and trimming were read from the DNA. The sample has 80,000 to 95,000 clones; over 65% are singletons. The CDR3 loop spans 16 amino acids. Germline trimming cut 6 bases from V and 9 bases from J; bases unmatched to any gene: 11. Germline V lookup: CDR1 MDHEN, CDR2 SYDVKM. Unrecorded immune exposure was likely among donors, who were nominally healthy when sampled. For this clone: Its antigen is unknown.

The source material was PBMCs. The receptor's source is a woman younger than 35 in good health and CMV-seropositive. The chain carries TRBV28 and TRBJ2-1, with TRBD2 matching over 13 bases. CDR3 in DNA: TGTGCCAGCAGCCCAACTAGCGGGGGGGGAGGCCTTGAGCAGTTCTTC. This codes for CASSPTSGGGGLEQFF.